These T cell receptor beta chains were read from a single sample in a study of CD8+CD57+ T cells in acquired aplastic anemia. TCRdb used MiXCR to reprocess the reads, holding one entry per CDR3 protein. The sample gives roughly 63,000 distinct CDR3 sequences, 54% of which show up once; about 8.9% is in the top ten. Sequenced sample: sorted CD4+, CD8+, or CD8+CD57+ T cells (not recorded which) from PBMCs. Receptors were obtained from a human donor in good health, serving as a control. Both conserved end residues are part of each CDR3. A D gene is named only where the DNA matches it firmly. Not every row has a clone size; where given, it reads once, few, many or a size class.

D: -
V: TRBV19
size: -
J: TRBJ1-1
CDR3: CASIGGNTEAFF
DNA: TGTGCCAGTATTGGTGGGAACACTGAAGCTTTCTTT

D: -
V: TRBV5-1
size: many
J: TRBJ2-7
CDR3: CASSTESYEQYF
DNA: TGCGCCAGCAGCACCGAATCCTACGAGCAGTACTTC

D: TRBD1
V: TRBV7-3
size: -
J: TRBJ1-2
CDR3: CASSRQGDGYTF
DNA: TGTGCCAGCAGCAGACAGGGTGATGGCTACACCTTC

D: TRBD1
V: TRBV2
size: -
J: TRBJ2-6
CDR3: CASINRGQNLGANVLTF
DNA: TGTGCCAGCATCAACCGGGGACAGAACCTTGGGGCCAACGTCCTGACTTTC

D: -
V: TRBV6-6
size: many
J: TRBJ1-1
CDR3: CASSYSAGGSTEAFF
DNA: TGTGCCAGCAGTTACTCCGCTGGTGGGAGCACTGAAGCTTTCTTT

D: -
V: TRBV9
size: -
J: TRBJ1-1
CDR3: CASSVRAGALNTEAFF
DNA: TGTGCCAGCAGCGTGCGGGCAGGTGCCTTGAACACTGAAGCTTTCTTT

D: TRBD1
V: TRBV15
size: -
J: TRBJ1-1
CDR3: CATSLRQGTNTEAFF
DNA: TGTGCCACCAGCTTGAGACAGGGGACGAACACTGAAGCTTTCTTT

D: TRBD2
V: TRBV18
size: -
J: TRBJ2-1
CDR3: CASSTRLADNEQFF
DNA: TGTGCCAGCTCAACGCGACTAGCGGACAATGAGCAGTTCTTC

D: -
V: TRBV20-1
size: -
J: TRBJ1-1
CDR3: CSAREGFTEAFF
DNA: TGCAGTGCTAGAGAGGGCTTCACTGAAGCTTTCTTT

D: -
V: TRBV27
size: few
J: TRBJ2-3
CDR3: CASSLSEGRDTQYF
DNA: TGTGCCAGCAGTTTATCTGAGGGGAGGGATACGCAGTATTTT

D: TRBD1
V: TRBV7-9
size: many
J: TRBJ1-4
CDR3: CASSFIPGQDFSTNEKLFF
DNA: TGTGCCAGCAGCTTCATTCCGGGACAGGACTTTTCAACTAATGAAAAACTGTTTTTT

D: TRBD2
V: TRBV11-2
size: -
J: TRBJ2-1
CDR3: CASSLFSGPQLNNEQFF
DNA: TGTGCCAGCAGCTTATTTAGCGGGCCTCAACTGAACAATGAGCAGTTCTTC

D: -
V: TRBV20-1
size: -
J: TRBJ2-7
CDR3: CSADGGLNRAEQYF
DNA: TGCAGTGCCGACGGGGGGCTGAACAGGGCCGAGCAGTACTTC

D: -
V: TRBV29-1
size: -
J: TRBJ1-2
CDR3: CSVEDEADYGYTF
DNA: TGCAGCGTTGAAGATGAGGCAGACTATGGCTACACCTTC

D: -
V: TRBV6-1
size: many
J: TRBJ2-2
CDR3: CASSRRLLGLNTGELFF
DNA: TGTGCCAGCAGCCGCAGACTTTTGGGACTTAACACCGGGGAGCTGTTTTTT

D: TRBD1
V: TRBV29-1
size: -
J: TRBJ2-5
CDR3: CSVVRDSKETQYF
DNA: TGCAGCGTTGTGAGGGACAGCAAAGAGACCCAGTACTTC

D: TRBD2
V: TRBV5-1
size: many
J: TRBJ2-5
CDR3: CASSLEGLAGVPKETQYF
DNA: TGCGCCAGCAGCTTGGAGGGACTAGCGGGAGTTCCGAAAGAGACCCAGTACTTC

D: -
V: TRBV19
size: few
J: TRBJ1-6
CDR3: CASSGRPNSPLHF
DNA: TGTGCCAGTTCGGGACGCCCTAATTCACCCCTCCACTTT

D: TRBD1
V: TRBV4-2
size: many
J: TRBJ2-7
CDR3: CASSQNWGQTYEQYF
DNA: TGTGCCAGCAGCCAAAACTGGGGACAGACCTACGAGCAGTACTTC

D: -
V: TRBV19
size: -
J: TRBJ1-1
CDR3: CASKGYGNTEAFF
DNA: TGTGCCAGTAAAGGGTATGGGAACACTGAAGCTTTCTTT

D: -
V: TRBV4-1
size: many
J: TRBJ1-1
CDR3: CASSQGTISLGTEAFF
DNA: TGCGCCAGCAGCCAAGGGACCATTAGCCTGGGCACTGAAGCTTTCTTT

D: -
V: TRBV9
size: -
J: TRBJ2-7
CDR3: CASSVSPAVDEQYF
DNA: TGTGCCAGCAGCGTGTCCCCGGCCGTCGACGAGCAGTACTTC

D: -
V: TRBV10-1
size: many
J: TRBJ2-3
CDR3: CASRPIKSPGRTDTQYF
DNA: TGCGCCAGCCGGCCAATTAAGTCACCAGGGCGCACAGATACGCAGTATTTT

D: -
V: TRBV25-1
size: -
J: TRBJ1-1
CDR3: CASSGRKVGSTEALF
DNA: TGCGCCAGCAGTGGGCGGAAGGTGGGGTCAACTGAAGCTCTCTTT

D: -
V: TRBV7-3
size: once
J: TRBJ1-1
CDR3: CASSLVGYEAFF
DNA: TGTGCCAGCAGCTTAGTTGGGTATGAAGCTTTCTTT

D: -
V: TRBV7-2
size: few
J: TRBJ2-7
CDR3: CASSLSAYEQYF
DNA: TGTGCCAGCTCCCTGTCTGCCTACGAGCAGTACTTC

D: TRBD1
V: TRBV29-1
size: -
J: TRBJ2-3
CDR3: CSVGQGTDTQYF
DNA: TGCAGCGTTGGACAGGGTACAGATACGCAGTATTTT

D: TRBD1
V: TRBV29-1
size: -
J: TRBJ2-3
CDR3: CSATAGQGADTQYF
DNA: TGCAGCGCCACTGCGGGACAGGGGGCAGATACGCAGTATTTT